This TCR beta chain was recorded in a study of OX40 agonist ivuxolimab in advanced cancers. Study at large: Dose-escalation cases comprised hepatocellular carcinoma, melanoma, renal cell or head and neck cancer.

Study-wide findings and caveats: The antigens recognized by the expanded peripheral T cells, that is their antigen specificity, were not determined.

Some clones are missing from TCRdb's copy, which holds only in-frame ones; the method was immunoSEQ multiplex PCR. Here the sample spans about 64,000 clones, around four fifths being singletons. Trimming cost V 3 bases and J 7 bases, with 19 bases left between them. In germline, CDR1 is MDHEN, CDR2 SYDVKM. The CDR3 consists of 16 residues. This clone has more than one count but fewer than ten. The target antigen is unknown. The chain recombines TRBV28 with TRBJ2-1; D may match TRBD1 or TRBD2 (6 bases each). The TCR originated in an adult with an advanced solid tumor such as melanoma, head and neck, liver or kidney cancer. The sample here was CD4+ or CD8+ T cells sorted from blood, taken in a trial of the OX40 agonist ivuxolimab. The CDR3 sequence is CASSFSPGRGGNEQFF. The CDR3 DNA is TGTGCCAGCAGTTTTTCCCCCGGGAGAGGGGGAAATGAGCAGTTCTTC.